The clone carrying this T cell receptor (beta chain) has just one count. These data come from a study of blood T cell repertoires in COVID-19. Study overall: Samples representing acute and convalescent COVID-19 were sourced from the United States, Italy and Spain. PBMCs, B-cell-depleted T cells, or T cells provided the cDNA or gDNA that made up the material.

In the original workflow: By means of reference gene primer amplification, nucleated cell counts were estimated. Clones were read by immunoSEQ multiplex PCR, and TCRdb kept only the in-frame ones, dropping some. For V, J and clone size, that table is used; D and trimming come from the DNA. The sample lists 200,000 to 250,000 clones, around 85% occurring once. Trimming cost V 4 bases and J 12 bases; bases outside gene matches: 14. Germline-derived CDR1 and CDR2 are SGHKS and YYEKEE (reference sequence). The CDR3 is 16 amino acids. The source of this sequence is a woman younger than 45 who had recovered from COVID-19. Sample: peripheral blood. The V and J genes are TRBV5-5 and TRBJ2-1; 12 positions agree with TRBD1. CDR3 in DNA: TGTGCCAGCAGCCCCCGCCGGGACAGGGGGCGAGGGGGGCAGTTCTTC. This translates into CASSPRRDRGRGGQFF.